This TCR beta chain was profiled in a study of T cell responses to AZD1222 COVID-19 vaccine. Study-wide points: Clonal diversity was possibly underestimated, and white British individuals and females predominated among donors.

This clone was picked up a small number of times. The antigen remains unidentified. In germline, CDR1 is GTSNPN, CDR2 SVGIG (reference sequence). The CDR3 runs 18 residues. V shed 4 bases, J shed 4 bases, and the junction held 16 bases outside the gene matches. The protocol was immunoSEQ multiplex PCR, while the TCRdb copy is restricted to in-frame clones and leaves out a portion. This sample yields under 130,000 clones, of which roughly 91% are seen a single time; 35% to 50% belongs to the top ten. V and J are TRBV30 and TRBJ2-5, with TRBD2 matching 12 bases. This specimen was peripheral blood, taken on day 0 of AZD1222 vaccination. The origin of this receptor is an adult in good health. CDR3 protein: CAWTPQGLAGGRGETQYF. The CDR3 DNA sequence: TGTGCCTGGACCCCCCAGGGACTAGCGGGTGGAAGAGGAGAGACCCAGTACTTC. Full variable domain (outside the CDR3, taken from reference TRBV30 and TRBJ2-5): SQTIHQWPATLVQPVGSPLSLECTVEGTSNPNLYWYRQAAGRGLQLLFYSVGIGQISSEVPQNLSASRPQDRQFILSSKKLLLSDSGFYLCAWTPQGLAGGRGETQYFGPGTRLLVL.